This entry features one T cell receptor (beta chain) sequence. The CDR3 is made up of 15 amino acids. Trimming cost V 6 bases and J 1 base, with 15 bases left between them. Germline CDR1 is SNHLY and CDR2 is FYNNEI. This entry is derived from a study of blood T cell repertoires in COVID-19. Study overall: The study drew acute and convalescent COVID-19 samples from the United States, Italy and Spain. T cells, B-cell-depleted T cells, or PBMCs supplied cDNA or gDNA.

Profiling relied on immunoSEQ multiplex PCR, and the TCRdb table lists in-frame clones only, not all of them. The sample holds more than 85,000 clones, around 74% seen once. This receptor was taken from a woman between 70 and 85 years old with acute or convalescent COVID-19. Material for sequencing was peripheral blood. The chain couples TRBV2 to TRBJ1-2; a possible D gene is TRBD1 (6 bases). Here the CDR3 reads CASRRIGTHNYGYTF. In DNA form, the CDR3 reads TGTGCCAGCAGACGAATAGGGACACATAACTATGGCTACACCTTC. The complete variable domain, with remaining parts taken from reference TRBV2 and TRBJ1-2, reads EPEVTQTPSHQVTQMGQEVILRCVPISNHLYFYWYRQILGQKVEFLVSFYNNEISEKSEIFDDQFSVERPDGSNFTLKIRSTKLEDSAMYFCASRRIGTHNYGYTFGSGTRLTVV.